One sample yielded the 22 T cell receptor beta chains listed below, sequenced in a study of T-cell memory formation after mild COVID-19. MiXCR, run by TCRdb on the 5' RACE reads, gives a single entry per CDR3 protein. Altogether approximately 410,000 distinct CDR3 sequences are present, more than 20% being singletons, with the ten largest covering around 13%. What was sequenced was PBMCs or a T cell subset sorted from them (not recorded which). Every receptor here comes from an adult woman who had mild COVID-19 (a few samples of this study predate the infection). Cell type and time point are not known.

This clonotype was found a few times. This sequence joins TRBV29-1 and TRBJ1-2; D is unresolved. Trimming shortened V by 4 bases and J by 8 bases, and 14 bases separated the two germline ends. The germline V gene has CDR1 SQVTM and CDR2 ANQGSEA. This CDR3 comprises 12 residues. The CDR3 region is CSVGGGLEGYTF. CDR3 coding DNA: TGCAGCGTTGGCGGAGGTCTAGAGGGCTACACCTTC.

The chain uses TRBV20-1 and TRBJ2-7; TRBD2 aligns across 8 bases. The germline V gene has CDR1 DFQATT and CDR2 SNEGSKA (reference sequence). V shed 3 bases and J 4 bases; nucleotides not matched to a gene: 8. This CDR3 comprises 14 residues. DNA for the CDR3: TGCAGTGCTAGCGTCCGGGGGGGATCGTACGAGCAGTACTTC. Translation gives CSASVRGGSYEQYF.

In its sample, this clonotype was seen a few times. V usage is TRBV29-1 and J usage is TRBJ2-1, with 8 bases aligning to TRBD2. Per the germline V gene, CDR1 is SQVTM and CDR2 is ANQGSEA. This CDR3 contains 14 residues. The V and J ends lost 6 bases and 4 bases, in that order; junction bases with no gene match: 8. The CDR3 DNA is TGCAGCGTGATACTAGCGGCACCTTACAATGAGCAGTTCTTC. It yields the protein CSVILAAPYNEQFF.

In its sample, this clonotype was seen a few times. This rearrangement joins TRBV7-9 to TRBJ1-4; no reliable D call. Germline-derived CDR1 and CDR2 are SEHNR and FQNEAQ (reference sequence). The CDR3 covers 14 residues. V gave up 5 bases and J gave up 3 bases, with 10 bases separating them. The DNA of the CDR3 is TGTGCCAGCAGCCCCGTACGTGCTAATGAAAAACTGTTTTTT. Encoded protein: CASSPVRANEKLFF.

The chain recombines TRBV2 with TRBJ2-7; 9 bases fit TRBD2. The CDR3 runs to 14 residues. CDR1 is SNHLY and CDR2 is FYNNEI in the germline V gene. The V and J ends lost 8 bases and 3 bases, in that order; junction bases with no gene match: 8. Here the CDR3 reads CASGRLAEIYEQYF. The DNA of the CDR3 is TGTGCCAGCGGTAGACTAGCGGAGATCTACGAGCAGTACTTC.

This clonotype was seen a few times. The chain employs TRBV5-1 and TRBJ2-1, with no clear D. Trimming removed 0 bases from V and 8 bases from J, with 12 bases in between. Germline loops: CDR1 SGHRS, CDR2 YFSETQ. The CDR3 contains 14 residues. The CDR3 nucleotides read TGCGCCAGCAGCTTGGGGCAGTTTAACGATGAGCAGTTCTTC. It translates to CASSLGQFNDEQFF.

This clonotype has more than one count but fewer than ten. The chain employs TRBV3-1 and TRBJ1-5; TRBD1 might be the D (5 bases). CDR1 and CDR2 from the germline V gene are LGHDT and YNNKEL (reference sequence). The V end lost 0 bases, the J end lost 4 bases, and 7 bases lay between the germline ends. The CDR3 is 14 amino acids. The CDR3 is CASSQERGNQPQHF. In DNA, the CDR3 is TGTGCCAGCAGCCAAGAGCGGGGGAATCAGCCCCAGCATTTT.

V is TRBV24-1 and J is TRBJ2-1, with TRBD1 identical over 11 bases. V shed 2 bases and J 6 bases; nucleotides not matched to a gene: 8. Germline-derived CDR1 and CDR2 are KGHDR and SFDVKD. There are 17 residues in the CDR3. CDR3 DNA: TGTGCCACCAGTGATTCGTCCGGGACAGGGGGTCTCAATGAGCAGTTCTTC. It is translated as CATSDSSGTGGLNEQFF.

This clonotype appeared a few times. Here the CDR3 reads CAWGAGISPGELFF. The DNA of the CDR3 is TGTGCCTGGGGGGCGGGGATAAGTCCCGGGGAGCTGTTTTTT. V usage is TRBV30 and J usage is TRBJ2-2; possible D gene TRBD2, 6 bases. The germline V and J ends were trimmed by 5 bases and 6 bases, with 16 bases remaining between them. The CDR3 is made up of 14 amino acids. CDR1 is GTSNPN and CDR2 is SVGIG in the germline V gene (reference sequence).

This clonotype came up a few times. The rearrangement joins TRBV5-1 to TRBJ1-1; D gene uncertain. CDR3 size: 14 residues. V lost 1 base and J 4 bases, leaving 11 bases between the germline ends. Germline CDR1 is SGHRS and CDR2 is YFSETQ. The CDR3 coding sequence is TGCGCCAGCAGCTTGAACGGGGAAGGCACTGAAGCTTTCTTT. It codes for CASSLNGEGTEAFF.

The chain links TRBV20-1 to TRBJ1-2, with D tentatively TRBD1 (5 bases). Trimming stripped 5 bases from V and 8 bases from J, with 15 bases between. The V gene's germline CDR1 is DFQATT and CDR2 SNEGSKA (reference sequence). This CDR3 has 12 amino acids. The CDR3 region is CSAFGGGEGYTF. In nucleotides, the CDR3 is TGCAGTGCTTTTGGAGGAGGGGAAGGCTACACCTTC.

This clonotype was detected a few times. The chain is built from TRBV2 and TRBJ1-1; 7 bases agree with TRBD1. In germline, CDR1 is SNHLY, CDR2 FYNNEI. V lost 3 bases to trimming and J lost 8 bases; unmatched junction nucleotides: 9. The length of the CDR3 is 14 residues. CDR3 bases: TGTGCCAGCAGTGAGATGGGCAGGGGGTTGGAAGCTTTCTTT. This translates into CASSEMGRGLEAFF.

This chain joins TRBV29-1 and TRBJ2-4; D gene ambiguous. There are 11 residues in the CDR3. The ends were cut back, 4 bases at V and 6 bases at J, with 7 bases in the middle. Germline-derived CDR1 and CDR2 are SQVTM and ANQGSEA. The CDR3 region is CSVGNRNIQYF. The CDR3 nucleotides read TGCAGCGTTGGTAACAGAAACATTCAGTACTTC.

This clonotype turned up a few times. The chain employs TRBV6-2 or TRBV6-3 and TRBJ2-4, with D perhaps matching TRBD1 (5 bases). This CDR3 region has 14 residues. Per the germline V gene, CDR1 is MNHEY and CDR2 is SVGEGT. Trimming removed 0 bases at V and 7 bases at J, with 10 bases between. In nucleotides, the CDR3 is TGTGCCAGCAGTTACTCAGACAGTAGGAACATTCAGTACTTC. Its translation: CASSYSDSRNIQYF.

The CDR3 loop reads CASSVSGVRETQYF. The DNA for the CDR3 is TGTGCCAGCAGCGTTTCAGGGGTGCGAGAGACCCAGTACTTC. The chain has TRBV9 and TRBJ2-5; weak D call: TRBD1 (6 bases). The CDR3 sequence is 14 residues long. CDR1 is SGDLS, CDR2 YYNGEE, per germline. Trimming stripped 2 bases from V and 4 bases from J, with 12 bases between.

The chain combines TRBV3-1 with TRBJ2-1; the D is unclear. Germline V gene lookup returns CDR1 LGHDT and CDR2 YNNKEL (reference sequence). V was cut by 0 bases and J by 5 bases, with 14 bases left in between. The CDR3 runs to 16 residues. CDR3 protein: CASSQEKGLNDNEQFF. DNA of the CDR3: TGTGCCAGCAGCCAAGAGAAAGGGCTAAATGACAATGAGCAGTTCTTC.

This clonotype was detected a few times. The rearrangement uses TRBV29-1 and TRBJ1-2; 7 nucleotides match TRBD1. The CDR3 contains 13 residues. Germline V gene sequence: CDR1 SQVTM, CDR2 ANQGSEA. J gave up 3 bases and V 6 bases, and 7 bases lay outside the gene matches. The CDR3 protein is CSVLTGLDYGYTF. The CDR3 DNA reads TGCAGCGTGCTGACAGGGTTGGACTATGGCTACACCTTC. Variable domain in full (rest from reference TRBV29-1 and TRBJ1-2): SAVISQKPSRDICQRGTSLTIQCQVDSQVTMMFWYRQQPGQSLTLIATANQGSEATYESGFVIDKFPISRPNLTFSTLTVSNMSPEDSSIYLCSVLTGLDYGYTFGSGTRLTVV.

The chain has TRBV7-9 and TRBJ1-2, with D uncertain. With 1 base removed from V and 8 bases from J, the gap between germline ends came to 5 bases. The V gene's germline CDR1 is SEHNR and CDR2 FQNEAQ (reference sequence). The CDR3 runs 11 residues. The CDR3 loop is CASSLDGGYTF. CDR3 bases: TGTGCCAGCAGCTTAGACGGAGGCTACACCTTC.

The sample holds a few counts of this clonotype. This chain links TRBV30 with TRBJ2-1; 13 positions agree with TRBD2. After removal of 2 bases from V and 9 bases from J, the junction contained 4 bases not matched to a gene. Germline V lookup: CDR1 GTSNPN, CDR2 SVGIG (reference sequence). The CDR3 spans 14 residues. DNA for the CDR3: TGTGCCTGGAGTACTAGCGGGGGGGCCGCTGAGCAGTTCTTC. This encodes CAWSTSGGAAEQFF.

Concerning this clonotype itself: Possible read error: a much larger clone is one base away. The chain carries TRBV12-3 or TRBV12-4 and TRBJ2-5; 7 nucleotides align to TRBD1. This CDR3 contains 14 residues. CDR3 DNA: TGTGACAGCAGCCCAACAGGGGTGGTGGAGACCCAGTACTTC. Its translation: CDSSPTGVVETQYF.

This clonotype occurred a few times. The chain couples TRBV6-2 or TRBV6-3 to TRBJ2-3, with 8 bases lining up with TRBD1. This CDR3 comprises 15 residues. The V gene end was trimmed by 4 bases and the J gene end by 3 bases; junction bases not matched to a gene: 6. Germline CDR1 is MNHEY and CDR2 is SVGEGT. The chain's CDR3 is CASSSLGTGTDTQYF. CDR3 nucleotides: TGTGCCAGCAGTTCCCTAGGGACAGGTACAGATACGCAGTATTTT.

This clonotype was recorded a few times. V gene TRBV4-2 combines with J gene TRBJ1-1; unclear D gene. Germline V gives CDR1 LGHNA, CDR2 YNFKEQ. The CDR3 contains 14 residues. The ends were cut back, 1 base at V and 0 bases at J, with 6 bases in the middle. The DNA for the CDR3 is TGTGCCAGCAGCCAAGTAAATATGAACACTGAAGCTTTCTTT. It encodes CASSQVNMNTEAFF.